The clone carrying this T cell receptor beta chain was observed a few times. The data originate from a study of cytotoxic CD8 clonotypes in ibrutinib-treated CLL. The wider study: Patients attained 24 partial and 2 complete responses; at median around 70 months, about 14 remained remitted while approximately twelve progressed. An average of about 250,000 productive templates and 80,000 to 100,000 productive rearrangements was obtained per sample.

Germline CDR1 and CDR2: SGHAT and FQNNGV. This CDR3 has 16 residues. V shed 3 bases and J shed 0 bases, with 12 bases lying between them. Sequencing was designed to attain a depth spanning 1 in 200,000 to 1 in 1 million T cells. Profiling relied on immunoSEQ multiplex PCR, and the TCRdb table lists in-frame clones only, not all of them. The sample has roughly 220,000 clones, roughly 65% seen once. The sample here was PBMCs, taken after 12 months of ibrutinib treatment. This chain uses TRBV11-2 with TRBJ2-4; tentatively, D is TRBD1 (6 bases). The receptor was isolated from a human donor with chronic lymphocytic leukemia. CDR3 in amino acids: CASSFSRTVAKNIQYF. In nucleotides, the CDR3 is TGTGCCAGCAGCTTTTCTAGGACAGTAGCCAAAAACATTCAGTACTTC. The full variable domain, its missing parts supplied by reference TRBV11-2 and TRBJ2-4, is EAGVAQSPRYKIIEKRQSVAFWCNPISGHATLYWYQQILGQGPKLLIQFQNNGVVDDSQLPKDRFSAERLKGVDSTLKIQPAKLEDSAVYLCASSFSRTVAKNIQYFGAGTRLSVL.